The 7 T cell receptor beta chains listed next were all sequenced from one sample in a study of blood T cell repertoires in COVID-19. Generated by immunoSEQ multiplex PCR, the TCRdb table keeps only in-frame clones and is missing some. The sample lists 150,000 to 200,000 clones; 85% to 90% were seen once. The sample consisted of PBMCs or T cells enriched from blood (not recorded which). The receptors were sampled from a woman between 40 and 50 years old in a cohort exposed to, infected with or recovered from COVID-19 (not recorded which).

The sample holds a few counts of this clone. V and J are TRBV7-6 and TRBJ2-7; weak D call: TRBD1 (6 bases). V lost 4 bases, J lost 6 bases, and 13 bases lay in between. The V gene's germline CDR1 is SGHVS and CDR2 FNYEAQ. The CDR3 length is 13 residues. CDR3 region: CASSSTGQIEQYF. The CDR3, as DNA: TGTGCCAGCAGCTCAACAGGACAGATCGAGCAGTACTTC.

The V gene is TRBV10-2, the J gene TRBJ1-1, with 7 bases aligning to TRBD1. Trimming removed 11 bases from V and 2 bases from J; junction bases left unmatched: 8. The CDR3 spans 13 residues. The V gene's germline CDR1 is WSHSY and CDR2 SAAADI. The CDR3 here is CAASRQGNTEAFF. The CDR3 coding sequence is TGCGCCGCATCCCGACAGGGTAACACTGAAGCTTTCTTT.

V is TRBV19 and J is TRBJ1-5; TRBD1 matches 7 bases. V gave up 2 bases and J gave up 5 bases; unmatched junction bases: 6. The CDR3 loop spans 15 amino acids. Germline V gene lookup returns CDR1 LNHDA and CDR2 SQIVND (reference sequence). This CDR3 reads CASSIMHRGDQPQHF. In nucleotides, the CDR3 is TGTGCCAGTAGTATAATGCACAGGGGAGATCAGCCCCAGCATTTT.

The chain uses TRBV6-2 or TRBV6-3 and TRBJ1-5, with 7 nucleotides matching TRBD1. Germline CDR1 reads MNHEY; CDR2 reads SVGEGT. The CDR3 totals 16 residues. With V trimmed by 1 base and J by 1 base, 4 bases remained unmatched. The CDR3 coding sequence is TGTGCCAGCAGTTACTTTTTACAGGGGAGCAATCAGCCCCAGCATTTT. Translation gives CASSYFLQGSNQPQHF.

The CDR3 sequence is CASSGPQREVSNEQFF. The CDR3, as DNA: TGTGCCAGCAGCGGGCCCCAGCGGGAGGTATCCAATGAGCAGTTCTTC. The chain is built from TRBV9 and TRBJ2-1, with 9 bases that match TRBD2. The CDR3 runs 16 residues. Germline V gene data show CDR1 as SGDLS and CDR2 as YYNGEE. Germline trimming cut 3 bases from V and 6 bases from J; bases unmatched to any gene: 10.

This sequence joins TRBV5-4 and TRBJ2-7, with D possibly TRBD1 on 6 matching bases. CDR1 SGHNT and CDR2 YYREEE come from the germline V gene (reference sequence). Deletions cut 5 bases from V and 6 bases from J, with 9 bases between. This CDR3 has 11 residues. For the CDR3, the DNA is TGTGCCAGCAGGGGGGCCGGCGAGCAGTACTTC. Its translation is CASRGAGEQYF.

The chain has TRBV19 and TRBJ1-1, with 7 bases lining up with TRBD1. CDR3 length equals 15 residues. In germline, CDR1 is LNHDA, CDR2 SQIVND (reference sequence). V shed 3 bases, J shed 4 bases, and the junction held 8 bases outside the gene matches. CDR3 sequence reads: CASSIKAGGSTEAFF. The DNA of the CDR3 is TGTGCCAGTAGTATTAAGGCAGGGGGTAGCACTGAAGCTTTCTTT. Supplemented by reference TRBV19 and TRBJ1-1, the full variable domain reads DGGITQSPKYLFRKEGQNVTLSCEQNLNHDAMYWYRQDPGQGLRLIYYSQIVNDFQKGDIAEGYSVSREKKESFPLTVTSAQKNPTAFYLCASSIKAGGSTEAFFGQGTRLTVV.